This is a list of T cell receptor beta chains from one sample in a study of T cells in Graves' hyperthyroidism and ophthalmopathy. From the multiplex PCR reads, TCRdb called clonotypes with MiXCR, one entry per CDR3 protein. The profile covers 500,000 to 800,000 distinct CDR3 sequences, with roughly 46% appearing a single time and less than 9% taken by the ten largest. Source material: peripheral blood or thyroid tissue (not recorded which). These TCRs come from an adult man with Graves' disease, either hyperthyroidism or ophthalmopathy (not recorded which). CDR3s leave out the opening cysteine and the closing phenylalanine or tryptophan. Clone size is stated in some rows and not others, as once, few, many or a class when expanded.

v_call clone_size cdr3_aa
TRBV7-9 - ASSSRGTGGPTGELF
TRBV25-1 few ASSYSNAGSQPQH
TRBV7-8 - ASSPGTSVGEQF
TRBV7-8 many ASSLFSATGTVGTQY
TRBV7-2 many ASSLGPGHSGNTIY
TRBV7-9 - ASSQDPPGKRQPQH
TRBV9 - ASSWDSVHEKLF
TRBV24-1 - ATSGVAGRGDNEQF
TRBV7-2 - ASSIRQGPYEQY
TRBV7-9 - ASSLSSRGTGSYEQY
TRBV29-1 - SVVGGPGFGNTIY
TRBV6-1 - ASSQTVQGAYGYT
TRBV7-2 - ASSTHPAGTVSNEKLF
TRBV6-8 - ASSSGTRGYEQY
TRBV11-1 few ASSLGASGSRETQY
TRBV10-3 - AIRKVGTGGYT
TRBV11-2 few ASSSPTSGEQY
TRBV10-3 - AIREGDTEAF
TRBV24-1 - ATSDLTGKLF
TRBV10-2 - TSRGYGGTEAF
TRBV25-1 - ASSGSPDSAEYGYT
TRBV2 - ASSYGLGKPQH
TRBV19 many ASSIGPMNTEAF
TRBV10-3 - AISVSFADLNYGYT
TRBV10-3 - AISVSGREKLF
TRBV12-5 - ASGPTGNTEAF
TRBV29-1 - SVEDQGQGVRAF
TRBV25-1 once AGRQAGTNSPLH
TRBV7-2 few ASRTQGPNYGYT
TRBV29-1 many SVEAQGADGYT
TRBV29-1 - SVDWTGGEQY
TRBV6-1 - ASSEGNGNTIY